This is a list of T cell receptor beta chains from one sample in a study of T cell responses to AZD1222 COVID-19 vaccine. Method: immunoSEQ multiplex PCR; TCRdb's copy keeps in-frame clones and lacks some. The top ten hold more than 1.5% of the sample, which has around 100,000 clones, about 88% seen once. The sequencing here drew on peripheral blood, taken on day 0 of AZD1222 vaccination. These receptors were collected from an adult in good health. The CDR3 runs from the conserved cysteine through the conserved F or W. Each record gives: J gene, V gene, clone size, CDR3 protein. The size field is filled for only some rows; it gives once, few, many or a size class.

TRBJ1-2,TRBV25-1,-,CASSEESLSYGYTF
TRBJ2-1,TRBV15,-,CATSRGPVAGNEQFF
TRBJ1-3,TRBV5-1,-,CAIPQKPPSGNTIYF
TRBJ1-2,TRBV6-5,-,CASSTLDTGYGYTF
TRBJ2-2,TRBV4-3,-,CASSSRNRGQDTGELFF
TRBJ2-1,TRBV27,once,CASSLASVPYNEQFF
TRBJ1-5,TRBV11-2,-,CASSLGTNQPQHF
TRBJ1-5,TRBV18,-,CASSRAGGDQPQHF
TRBJ2-1,TRBV7-6,-,CASSLDYSSGASNEQFF
TRBJ2-1,TRBV24-1,-,CATSDLRGNEQFF
TRBJ2-5,TRBV19,-,CASRTGQQETQYF
TRBJ2-3,TRBV25-1,-,CASSEFSLTDTQYF
TRBJ2-2,TRBV9,-,CASSAPGTSYSTGELFF
TRBJ2-3,TRBV24-1,-,CATSDFQGSTDTQYF
TRBJ2-2,TRBV5-1,-,CASSSGLLALANTGELFF
TRBJ2-1,TRBV10-3,-,CAISDAEYNEQFF
TRBJ1-4,TRBV4-3,-,CASSRGRGPNEKLFF
TRBJ1-1,TRBV11-1,-,CASSRLPMNTEAFF